This T cell receptor (beta chain) was documented in a study of T cell clonotyping in hematopoietic cell transplantation. The protocol was immunoSEQ multiplex PCR, while the TCRdb copy is restricted to in-frame clones and leaves out a portion. Here the sample spans about 17,000 clones, 70% to 90% being singletons. Notes on the study in general: After transplant, recipient diversity fell while pathologically expanded clonotypes grew through day 180.

V lost 1 base, J lost 2 bases, and 15 bases lay in between. Looked up from germline, CDR1 is SGHVS and CDR2 is FNYEAQ. The CDR3 sequence is 18 residues long. On this clone itself: Its antigen is as yet unknown.

This TCR was sampled from a male patient between 55 and 70 years old who had an allogeneic stem cell transplant from a related donor, so the T cells may come from the graft donor. Some clones in this sample may be carry-over from other donors' samples. The chain employs TRBV7-6 and TRBJ1-6; D remains unclear. The sample was PBMCs, taken 100 days after allogeneic stem cell transplant. The DNA of the CDR3 is TGTGCCAGCAGCTTAGACGACGTGGGGTGGCCCTATAATTCACCCCTCCACTTT. Amino acid sequence: CASSLDDVGWPYNSPLHF.